Sequencing of this T cell receptor beta chain was carried out in a study of blood T cell repertoires in COVID-19. Some clones are missing from TCRdb's copy, which holds only in-frame ones; the method was immunoSEQ multiplex PCR. The data contain approximately 390,000 clones, around nine tenths of them singletons. Categorization into cohorts depended on clinical history that participants reported. Only one count was recorded for this clone. Germline V gives CDR1 LNHDA, CDR2 SQIVND (reference sequence). Unmatched junction bases numbered 6, after V lost 5 bases and J lost 6 bases. The CDR3 spans 15 residues.

Source material: PBMCs or T cells enriched from blood (not recorded which). This chain joins TRBV19 and TRBJ2-2; 10 bases match TRBD2. The source is a woman in her 50s who had recovered from COVID-19. The CDR3 DNA reads as TGTGCCAGTAGTGGGAGCGGGGGGGCCGCCGGGGAGCTGTTTTTT. Its protein product is CASSGSGGAAGELFF.